This TCR beta chain comes out of a study of T cell responses to AZD1222 COVID-19 vaccine. Concerning this clone: The antigen remains unidentified.

Produced via immunoSEQ multiplex PCR; TCRdb's table is partial and in-frame only. Of about 110,000 clones in the sample, about 88% are singletons; the top ten hold 17%. General study findings and limits: Nearly half of unique spike-specific TCRs reportedly avoided B.1.351 and B.1.1.7 mutated regions.

CDR3 length equals 17 residues. Sequencing used peripheral blood, obtained on day 0 of AZD1222 vaccination. The V call is TRBV12-2, the J call TRBJ2-7; the table's D call, TRBD1, was not checked against the DNA. TRBV12-2 is given as a pseudogene. This sequence originates from an adult in good health. The CDR3 bases are TGTGCAAGTCGCCCCCCGGAGGGACAGATTAGCTCCTACGAGCAGTACTTC. It yields the protein CASRPPEGQISSYEQYF.